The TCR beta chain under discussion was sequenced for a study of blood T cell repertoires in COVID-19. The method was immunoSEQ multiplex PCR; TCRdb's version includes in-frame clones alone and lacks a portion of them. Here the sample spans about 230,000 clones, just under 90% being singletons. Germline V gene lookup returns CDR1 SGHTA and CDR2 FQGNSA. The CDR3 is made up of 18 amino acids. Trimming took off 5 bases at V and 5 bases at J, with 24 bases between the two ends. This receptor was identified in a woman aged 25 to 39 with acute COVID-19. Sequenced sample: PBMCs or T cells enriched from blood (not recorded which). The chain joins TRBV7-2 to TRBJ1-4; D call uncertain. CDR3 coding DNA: TGTGCCAGCAGCCCTTACCTGGATCGTGAGGTACCGAATGAAAAACTGTTTTTT. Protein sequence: CASSPYLDREVPNEKLFF.